Here is one T cell receptor (beta chain) with its context. Molecular barcoded adaptors covering alpha/delta and beta/gamma chains were used on roughly 370 ng RNA. TCRdb itself ran the reads through MiXCR, one entry per CDR3 protein. The data hold approximately 24,000 distinct CDR3 sequences, with roughly 23% observed a single time. The sample originates from a study of read filtering for tumor transcriptome and immune sequencing. With V trimmed by 7 bases and J by 5 bases, 6 bases remained unmatched. The CDR3 runs to 13 residues. CDR1 MNHNY and CDR2 SVGAGI come from the germline V gene (reference sequence).

The specimen sequenced was a population of CD138-negative cells sorted from bone marrow. This receptor was taken from a donor aged 40 or over with multiple myeloma. The rearrangement uses TRBV6-6 and TRBJ2-5, with 8 bases lining up with TRBD2. CDR3 amino acids: CASTRREGETQYF. The CDR3 nucleotides read TGTGCCAGCACCCGCCGGGAGGGCGAGACCCAGTACTTC.